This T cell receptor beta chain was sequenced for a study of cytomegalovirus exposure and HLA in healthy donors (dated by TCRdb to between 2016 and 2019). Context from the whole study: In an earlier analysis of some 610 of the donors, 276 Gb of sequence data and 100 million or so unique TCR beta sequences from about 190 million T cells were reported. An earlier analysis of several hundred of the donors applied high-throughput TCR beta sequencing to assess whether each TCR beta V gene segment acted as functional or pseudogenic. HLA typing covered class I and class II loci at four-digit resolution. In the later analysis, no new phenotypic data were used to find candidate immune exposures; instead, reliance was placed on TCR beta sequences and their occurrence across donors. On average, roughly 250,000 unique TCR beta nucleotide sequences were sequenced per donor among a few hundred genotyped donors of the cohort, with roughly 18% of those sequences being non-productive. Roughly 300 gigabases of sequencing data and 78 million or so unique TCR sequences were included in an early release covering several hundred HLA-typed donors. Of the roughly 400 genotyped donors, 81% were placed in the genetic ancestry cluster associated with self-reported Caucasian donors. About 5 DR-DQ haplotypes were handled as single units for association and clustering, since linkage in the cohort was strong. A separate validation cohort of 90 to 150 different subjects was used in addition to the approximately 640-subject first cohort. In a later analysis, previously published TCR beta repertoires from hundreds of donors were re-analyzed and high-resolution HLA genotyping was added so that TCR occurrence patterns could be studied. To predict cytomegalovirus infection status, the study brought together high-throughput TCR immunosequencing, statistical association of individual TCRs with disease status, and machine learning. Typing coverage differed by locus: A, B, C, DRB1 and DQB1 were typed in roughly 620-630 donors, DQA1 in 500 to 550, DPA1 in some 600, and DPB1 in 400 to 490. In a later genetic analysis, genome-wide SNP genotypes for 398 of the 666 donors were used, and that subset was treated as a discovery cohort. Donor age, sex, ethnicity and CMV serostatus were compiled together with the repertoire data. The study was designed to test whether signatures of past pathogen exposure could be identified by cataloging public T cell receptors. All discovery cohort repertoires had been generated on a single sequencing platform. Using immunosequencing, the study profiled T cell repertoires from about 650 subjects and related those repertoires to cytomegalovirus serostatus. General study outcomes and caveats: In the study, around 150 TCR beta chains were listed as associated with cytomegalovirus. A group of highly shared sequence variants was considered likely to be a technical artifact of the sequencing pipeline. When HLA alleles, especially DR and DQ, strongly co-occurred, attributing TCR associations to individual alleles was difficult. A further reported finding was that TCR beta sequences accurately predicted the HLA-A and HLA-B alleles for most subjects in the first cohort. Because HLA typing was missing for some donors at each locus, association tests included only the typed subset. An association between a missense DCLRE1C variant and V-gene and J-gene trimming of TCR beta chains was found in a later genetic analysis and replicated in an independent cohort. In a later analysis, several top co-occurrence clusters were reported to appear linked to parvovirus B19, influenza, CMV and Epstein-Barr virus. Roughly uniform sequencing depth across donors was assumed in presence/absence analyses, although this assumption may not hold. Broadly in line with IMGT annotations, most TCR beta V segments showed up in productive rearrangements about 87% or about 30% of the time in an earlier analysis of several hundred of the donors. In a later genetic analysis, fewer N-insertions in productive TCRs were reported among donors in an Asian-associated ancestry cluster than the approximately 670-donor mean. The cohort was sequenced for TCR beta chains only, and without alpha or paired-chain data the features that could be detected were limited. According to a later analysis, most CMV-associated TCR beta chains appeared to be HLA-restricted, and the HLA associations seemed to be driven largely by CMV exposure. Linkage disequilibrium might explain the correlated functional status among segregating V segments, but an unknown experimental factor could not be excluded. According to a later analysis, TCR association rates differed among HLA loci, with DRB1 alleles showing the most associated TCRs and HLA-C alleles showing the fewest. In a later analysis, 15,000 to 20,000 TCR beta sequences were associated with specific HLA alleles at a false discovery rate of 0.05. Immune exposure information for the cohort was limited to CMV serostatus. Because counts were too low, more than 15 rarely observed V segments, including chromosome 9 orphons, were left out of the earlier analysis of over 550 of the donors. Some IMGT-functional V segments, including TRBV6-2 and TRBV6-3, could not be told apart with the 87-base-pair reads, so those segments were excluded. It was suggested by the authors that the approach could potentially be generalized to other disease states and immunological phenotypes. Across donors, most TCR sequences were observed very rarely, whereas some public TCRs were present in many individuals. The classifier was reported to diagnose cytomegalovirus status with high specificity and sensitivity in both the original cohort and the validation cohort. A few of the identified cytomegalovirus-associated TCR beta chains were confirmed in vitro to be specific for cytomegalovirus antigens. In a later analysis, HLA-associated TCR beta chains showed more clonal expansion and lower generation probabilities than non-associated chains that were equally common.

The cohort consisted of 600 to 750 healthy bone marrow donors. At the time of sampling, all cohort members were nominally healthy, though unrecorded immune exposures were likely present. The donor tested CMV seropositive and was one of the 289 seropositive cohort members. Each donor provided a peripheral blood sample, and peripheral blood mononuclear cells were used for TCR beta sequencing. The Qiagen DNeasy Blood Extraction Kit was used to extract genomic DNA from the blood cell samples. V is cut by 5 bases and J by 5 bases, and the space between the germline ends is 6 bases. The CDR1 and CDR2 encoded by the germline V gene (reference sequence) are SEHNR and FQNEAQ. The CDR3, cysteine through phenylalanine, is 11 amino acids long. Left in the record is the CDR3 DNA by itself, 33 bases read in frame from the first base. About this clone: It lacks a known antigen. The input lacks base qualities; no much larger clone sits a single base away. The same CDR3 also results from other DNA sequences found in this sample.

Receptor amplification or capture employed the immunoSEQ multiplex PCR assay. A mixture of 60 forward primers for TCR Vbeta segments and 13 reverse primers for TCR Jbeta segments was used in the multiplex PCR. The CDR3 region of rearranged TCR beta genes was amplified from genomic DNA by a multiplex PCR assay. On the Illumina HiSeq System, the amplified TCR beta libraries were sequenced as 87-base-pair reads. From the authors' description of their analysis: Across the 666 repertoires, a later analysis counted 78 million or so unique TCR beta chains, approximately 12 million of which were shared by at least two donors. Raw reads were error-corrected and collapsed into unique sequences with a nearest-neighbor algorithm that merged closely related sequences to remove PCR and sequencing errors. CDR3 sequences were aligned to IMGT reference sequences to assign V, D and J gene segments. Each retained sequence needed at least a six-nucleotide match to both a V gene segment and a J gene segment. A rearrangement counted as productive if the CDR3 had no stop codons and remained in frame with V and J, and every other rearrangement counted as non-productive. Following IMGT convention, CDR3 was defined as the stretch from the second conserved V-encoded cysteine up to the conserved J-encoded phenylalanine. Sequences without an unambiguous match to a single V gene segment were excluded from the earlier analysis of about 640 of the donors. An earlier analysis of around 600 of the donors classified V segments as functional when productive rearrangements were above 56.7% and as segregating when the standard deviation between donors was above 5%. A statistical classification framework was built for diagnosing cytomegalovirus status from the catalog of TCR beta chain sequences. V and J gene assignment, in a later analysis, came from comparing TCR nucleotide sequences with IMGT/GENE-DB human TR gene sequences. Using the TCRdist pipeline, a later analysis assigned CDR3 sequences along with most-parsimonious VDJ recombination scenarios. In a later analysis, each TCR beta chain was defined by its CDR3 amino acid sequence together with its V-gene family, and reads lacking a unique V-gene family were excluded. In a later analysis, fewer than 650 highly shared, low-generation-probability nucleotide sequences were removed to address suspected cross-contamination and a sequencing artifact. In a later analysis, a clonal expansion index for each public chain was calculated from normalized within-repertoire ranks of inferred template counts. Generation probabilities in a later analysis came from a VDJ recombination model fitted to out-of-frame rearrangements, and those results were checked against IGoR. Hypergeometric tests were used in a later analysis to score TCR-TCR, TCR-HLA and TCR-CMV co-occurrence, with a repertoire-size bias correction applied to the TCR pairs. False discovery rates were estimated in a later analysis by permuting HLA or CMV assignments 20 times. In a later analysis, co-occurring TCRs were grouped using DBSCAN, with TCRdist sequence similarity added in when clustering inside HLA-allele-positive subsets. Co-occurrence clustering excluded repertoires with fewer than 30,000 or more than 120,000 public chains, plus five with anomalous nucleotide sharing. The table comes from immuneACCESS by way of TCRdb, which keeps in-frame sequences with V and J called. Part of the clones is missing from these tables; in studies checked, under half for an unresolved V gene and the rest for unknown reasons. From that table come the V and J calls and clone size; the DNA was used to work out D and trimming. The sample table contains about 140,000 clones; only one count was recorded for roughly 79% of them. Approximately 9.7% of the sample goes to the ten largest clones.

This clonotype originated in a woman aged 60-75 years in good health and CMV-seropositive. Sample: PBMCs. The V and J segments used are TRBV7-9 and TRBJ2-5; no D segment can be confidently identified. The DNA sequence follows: TGTGCCAGCAGCCCCCGGGAGACCCAGTACTTC. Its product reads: CASSPRETQYF.